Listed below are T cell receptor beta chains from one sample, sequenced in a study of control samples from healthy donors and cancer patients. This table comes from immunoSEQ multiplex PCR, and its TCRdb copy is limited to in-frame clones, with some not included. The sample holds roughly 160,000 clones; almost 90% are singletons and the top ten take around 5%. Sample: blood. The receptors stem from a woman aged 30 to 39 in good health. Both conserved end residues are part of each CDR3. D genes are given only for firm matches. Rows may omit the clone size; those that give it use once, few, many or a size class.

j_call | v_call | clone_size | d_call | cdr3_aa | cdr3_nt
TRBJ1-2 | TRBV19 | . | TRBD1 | CASRGGQGDYGYTF | TGTGCCAGTAGAGGGGGGCAGGGGGACTATGGCTACACCTTC
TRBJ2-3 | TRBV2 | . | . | CASSEWIADTQYF | TGTGCCAGCAGTGAATGGATCGCAGATACGCAGTATTTT
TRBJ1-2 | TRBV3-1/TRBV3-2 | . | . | CASSQEPGAPYGYTF | TGTGCCAGCAGCCAAGAGCCAGGAGCGCCCTATGGCTACACCTTC
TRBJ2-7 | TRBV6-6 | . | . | CASTEGGRYEQYF | TGTGCCAGCACCGAAGGAGGGAGATACGAGCAGTACTTC
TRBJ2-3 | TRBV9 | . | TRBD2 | CASSVAAGGPTDTQYF | TGTGCCAGCAGCGTAGCGGCGGGAGGGCCAACAGATACGCAGTATTTT
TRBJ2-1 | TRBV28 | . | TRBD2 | CASSPTSDPDHEQFF | TGTGCCAGCAGCCCCACTAGCGATCCAGACCATGAGCAGTTCTTC
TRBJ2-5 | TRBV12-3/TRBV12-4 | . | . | CASSPGLAETQYF | TGTGCCAGCAGTCCGGGGTTGGCGGAGACCCAGTACTTC
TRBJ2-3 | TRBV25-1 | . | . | CASSARGTTDTQYF | TGTGCCAGCAGTGCACGGGGGACCACAGATACGCAGTATTTT
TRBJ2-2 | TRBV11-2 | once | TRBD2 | CASSLLAGGLPTGELFF | TGTGCCAGCAGCTTGCTAGCGGGGGGCCTTCCAACCGGGGAGCTGTTTTTT
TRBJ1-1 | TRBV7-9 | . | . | CASRPSGNTEAFF | TGTGCCAGCAGACCTAGTGGGAACACTGAAGCTTTCTTT
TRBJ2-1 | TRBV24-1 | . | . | CATSDWGTTQGAYNEQFF | TGTGCCACCAGTGATTGGGGGACCACACAGGGAGCCTACAATGAGCAGTTCTTC
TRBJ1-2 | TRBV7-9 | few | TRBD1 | CASSPGQGVYGYTF | TGTGCCAGCAGCCCGGGACAGGGTGTCTATGGCTACACCTTC
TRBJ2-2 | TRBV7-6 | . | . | CASSPWGQGGAGELFF | TGTGCCAGCAGCCCATGGGGGCAGGGTGGGGCCGGGGAGCTGTTTTTT